What follows are 26 T cell receptor beta chains derived from one specimen sequenced in a study of cytomegalovirus exposure and HLA in healthy donors. PCR used 60 Vbeta primers and 13 Jbeta primers. Sequencing used immunoSEQ multiplex PCR; TCRdb keeps in-frame clones, though not all of them. The profile shows some 200,000 clones, 75% to 85% of them singletons. The sequenced sample was PBMCs. The source is a boy aged 5-17 years in good health and CMV-seronegative.

This clone was seen only once. J is TRBJ1-1 and V is TRBV7-2; a possible D gene is TRBD1 (6 bases). Trimming pared 7 bases from V and 4 bases from J, leaving 25 bases between. The CDR3 length is 17 residues. Germline V lookup: CDR1 SGHTA, CDR2 FQGNSA. CDR3: CASTLIGGGLQGTEAFF. CDR3 nucleotides: TGTGCCAGCACCCTGATTGGTGGGGGCCTCCAGGGCACTGAAGCTTTCTTT.

V and J are TRBV29-1 and TRBJ2-7; 11 bases line up with TRBD2. Germline V lookup: CDR1 SQVTM, CDR2 ANQGSEA. The CDR3 runs 13 residues. V was clipped by 7 bases and J by 4 bases; unmatched bases: 6. The CDR3 spells CSALLAGAYEQYF. CDR3 DNA sequence: TGCAGCGCCCTACTAGCGGGAGCTTACGAGCAGTACTTC.

This clone was observed once. The chain recombines TRBV6-5 with TRBJ1-2; weak D call: TRBD1 (6 bases). Germline CDR1 is MNHEY and CDR2 is SVGAGI. Trimming left V 4 bases short and J 3 bases short, with 15 bases between. This CDR3 spans 15 amino acids. CDR3 region: CASSSPGRGDYGYTF. In nucleotides, the CDR3 is TGTGCCAGCAGTTCCCCCGGCAGGGGCGACTATGGCTACACCTTC.

A single count supports this clone. The V and J genes are TRBV6-1 and TRBJ2-7, with 7 bases aligning to TRBD2. The J segment lost 4 bases and the V segment lost 5 bases, leaving 11 bases of the junction unmatched. Germline V gene data show CDR1 as MNHNS and CDR2 as SASEGT. The CDR3 totals 15 residues. The CDR3 here is CASSSGTTLTYEQYF. As DNA, the CDR3 is TGTGCCAGCAGTTCCGGGACTACACTAACGTACGAGCAGTACTTC.

J is TRBJ2-5 and V is TRBV29-1, with TRBD1 matching 8 bases. The junction had 4 bases not matched to a gene; V was cut back by 2 bases and J by 5 bases. The CDR3 contains 13 residues. CDR1 and CDR2 (germline): SQVTM, ANQGSEA. The CDR3 protein is CSVERQGAETQYF. The CDR3, as DNA: TGCAGCGTTGAACGGCAGGGGGCGGAGACCCAGTACTTC.

This clone is a singleton in its sample. V is TRBV25-1 and J is TRBJ2-1; 8 bases map to TRBD1. V lost 2 bases to trimming and J lost 15 bases; unmatched junction nucleotides: 9. The CDR3 is 13 amino acids. CDR1 and CDR2 from the germline V gene are MGHDK and SYGVNS. The CDR3 DNA follows: TGTGCCAGCAGTGAAATAAGGACAGGGAATCCGTTCTTC. Protein: CASSEIRTGNPFF.

The rearrangement uses TRBV18 and TRBJ1-5; TRBD1 matches at 8 bases. Germline-derived CDR1 and CDR2 are KGHSH and LQKENI. The CDR3 sequence is 14 residues long. J lost 3 bases, V lost 6 bases, and 4 bases had no gene match. The CDR3 DNA follows: TGTGCCAGCTCGCTACAGGGGGACAATCAGCCCCAGCATTTT. It yields the protein CASSLQGDNQPQHF.

With regard to this clone: A junction end diverges from the germline sequence, so it may reflect a read error. In DNA, the CDR3 is TGCACCAGCAGCTTGGTTTTGTCTTCGAATGAGCAGTTCTTC. Translation: CTSSLVLSSNEQFF. The J gene is TRBJ2-1, the V gene TRBV5-1; D is ambiguous. Germline loops: CDR1 SGHRS, CDR2 YFSETQ. This CDR3 contains 14 residues.

The V gene is TRBV7-8, the J gene TRBJ2-1; TRBD1 agrees at 9 bases. V dropped 3 bases and J dropped 5; count of bases not matched to a gene: 5. Looked up from germline, CDR1 is SGHVS and CDR2 is FQNEAQ. This CDR3 has 15 residues. Here the CDR3 reads CASSFYRGRNNEQFF. Here the CDR3 DNA reads TGTGCCAGCAGCTTTTACAGGGGGCGCAACAATGAGCAGTTCTTC.

The CDR3 bases are TGCGCCAGCAGCCACCGTAGCGGGGGGGCCCAAGAGACCCAGTACTTC. Translated, it gives CASSHRSGGAQETQYF. V and J are TRBV4-1 and TRBJ2-5; 11 nucleotides line up with TRBD2. The CDR3 runs to 16 residues. The junction had 4 bases not matched to a gene; V was cut back by 3 bases and J by 1 base. Germline V gene lookup returns CDR1 MGHRA and CDR2 YSYEKL.

The rearrangement joins TRBV11-2 to TRBJ1-1; weak D call: TRBD1 (5 bases). The CDR3 is 14 amino acids. V was cut by 3 bases and J by 0 bases, with 8 bases left in between. Germline V CDR1 and CDR2: SGHAT, FQNNGV. The CDR3 sequence is CASSLTVLNTEAFF. DNA of the CDR3: TGTGCCAGCAGCTTGACAGTTCTGAACACTGAAGCTTTCTTT.

This chain links TRBV21-1 with TRBJ2-5; TRBD1 was called by the table and not checked on the DNA. TRBV21-1 is marked as a pseudogene. This CDR3 is built from 16 residues. The CDR3 loop is CASSVTGTGGIETQYF. CDR3 DNA: TGTGCCAGCAGTGTTACCGGGACAGGGGGCATCGAGACCCAGTACTTC.

The CDR3 DNA is TGTGCCTGGAGTGAGGAGTCCTTTCTAACCCTCCACTTT. Translation gives CAWSEESFLTLHF. The genes are TRBV30 and TRBJ1-6; no definite D call. CDR3 size: 13 residues. The germline V gene has CDR1 GTSNPN and CDR2 SVGIG (reference sequence). V was cut by 1 base and J by 14 bases, with 15 bases left in between. The complete variable domain, with remaining parts taken from reference TRBV30 and TRBJ1-6, reads SQTIHQWPATLVQPVGSPLSLECTVEGTSNPNLYWYRQAAGRGLQLLFYSVGIGQISSEVPQNLSASRPQDRQFILSSKKLLLSDSGFYLCAWSEESFLTLHFGNGTRLTVT.

The chain carries TRBV7-8 and TRBJ2-3, with D tentatively TRBD1 (6 bases). The CDR3 length is 16 residues. CDR1 and CDR2 (germline): SGHVS, FQNEAQ. The ends were cut back, 4 bases at V and 0 bases at J, with 14 bases in the middle. The CDR3 coding sequence is TGTGCCAGCAGCTCTCCAAGGGGGAAAAGCACAGATACGCAGTATTTT. Translated: CASSSPRGKSTDTQYF.

V usage is TRBV29-1 and J usage is TRBJ2-1; 9 bases are shared with TRBD2. V lost 1 base, J lost 10 bases, and 8 bases stayed unmatched. Germline CDR1 is SQVTM and CDR2 is ANQGSEA. CDR3 length equals 14 residues. Here the CDR3 DNA reads TGCAGCGTTGAAGTTATAGCGGGAGTCCACGAGCAGTTCTTC. Amino acids: CSVEVIAGVHEQFF.

This clone has only a few counts. The chain couples TRBV5-4 to TRBJ1-1; D is undetermined. Trimming took off 0 bases at V and 1 base at J, with 7 bases between the two ends. Germline V lookup: CDR1 SGHNT, CDR2 YYREEE (reference sequence). The CDR3 contains 14 residues. The CDR3 is CASSLAIANTEAFF. Here the CDR3 DNA reads TGTGCCAGCAGCTTGGCTATTGCGAACACTGAAGCTTTCTTT.

CDR3 sequence reads: CASSISGRPNEQFF. The DNA for the CDR3 is TGTGCCAGTAGTATCAGCGGGAGACCCAATGAGCAGTTCTTC. This sequence joins TRBV19 and TRBJ2-1; 8 bases are a match to TRBD2. The CDR3 spans 14 residues. The germline V gene has CDR1 LNHDA and CDR2 SQIVND (reference sequence). The trim removed 3 bases at V and 6 bases at J, leaving 4 bases unmatched.

This chain uses TRBV30 with TRBJ1-2; TRBD1 is a possible D gene (5 bases). The V gene lost 2 bases and the J gene lost 8 bases, with 9 bases spanning the gap. This CDR3 spans 11 amino acids. Germline V lookup: CDR1 GTSNPN, CDR2 SVGIG (reference sequence). In DNA form, the CDR3 reads TGTGCCTGGAGTCAAACAGGCGGCTACACCTTC. Translated: CAWSQTGGYTF.

Here the CDR3 DNA reads TGTGCCAGCAGCCAGGGACAGGGATTGGAGACCCAGTACTTC. Protein sequence: CASSQGQGLETQYF. The V gene is TRBV5-5, the J gene TRBJ2-5; TRBD1 matches 9 bases. This CDR3 is built from 14 residues. From germline, CDR1 is SGHKS and CDR2 YYEKEE (reference sequence). V trimming: 4 bases; J trimming: 5 bases; junction bases outside the gene matches: 6.

J is TRBJ1-1 and V is TRBV2; the D gene is possibly TRBD1 (5 bases). The length of the CDR3 is 15 residues. The V gene's germline CDR1 is SNHLY and CDR2 FYNNEI. The V gene lost 0 bases and the J gene lost 5 bases, with 13 bases spanning the gap. Written as DNA, the CDR3 is TGTGCCAGCAGTGAAGCCACAGGTGCCCATACTGAAGCTTTCTTT. Translated: CASSEATGAHTEAFF.

V gene TRBV29-1 combines with J gene TRBJ1-2; D may be TRBD1 (5 bases). The CDR3 runs 13 residues. CDR1 and CDR2 from the germline V gene are SQVTM and ANQGSEA. The ends were cut back, 6 bases at V and 0 bases at J, with 11 bases in the middle. CDR3 nucleotide sequence: TGCAGCGTAGGGATGGGGCCTAACTATGGCTACACCTTC. Translating it yields CSVGMGPNYGYTF.

The rearrangement uses TRBV29-1 and TRBJ1-2, with a weak D call TRBD1 (5 bases). Germline V gives CDR1 SQVTM, CDR2 ANQGSEA. V was pared by 8 bases and J by 0 bases, with 13 bases between. The CDR3 extends over 13 amino acids. CDR3 loop: CSLGTGSNYGYTF. CDR3 coding DNA: TGCAGCCTGGGTACAGGTTCTAACTATGGCTACACCTTC.

V is TRBV6-1 and J is TRBJ2-1, with TRBD1 identical over 8 bases. Germline-derived CDR1 and CDR2 are MNHNS and SASEGT. The CDR3 loop spans 16 amino acids. V lost 4 bases and J lost 8; bases outside the gene matches: 13. The chain's CDR3 is CASSARRTGFEDEQFF. DNA for the CDR3: TGTGCCAGCAGTGCCCGTCGGACAGGGTTTGAGGATGAGCAGTTCTTC.

This clone showed up just a few times. The chain uses TRBV7-9 and TRBJ1-3, with a tentative D call TRBD1 (6 bases). This CDR3 has 17 amino acids. Germline V gene sequence: CDR1 SEHNR, CDR2 FQNEAQ (reference sequence). With 1 base removed from V and 0 bases from J, the gap between germline ends came to 13 bases. CDR3 amino acids: CASSLVRPDSSGNTIYF. The CDR3 nucleotides are TGTGCCAGCAGCTTAGTGCGTCCGGACAGCTCTGGAAACACCATATATTTT.

The V call is TRBV6-5, the J call TRBJ2-1; no reliable D call. CDR1 and CDR2 from the germline V gene are MNHEY and SVGAGI. V lost 2 bases, J lost 9 bases, and 11 bases lay in between. The CDR3 spans 13 residues. CDR3 DNA sequence: TGTGCCAGCAGTTACCTTCAAGGCGGTGAGCAGTTCTTC. Encoded protein: CASSYLQGGEQFF.

The V call is TRBV6-5, the J call TRBJ2-7, with D possibly matching TRBD1 (6 bases). V lost 0 bases and J 0 bases, leaving 12 bases between the germline ends. The V gene's germline CDR1 is MNHEY and CDR2 SVGAGI. The CDR3 extends over 16 amino acids. CDR3 in amino acids: CASSYSFGTTSYEQYF. CDR3 coding DNA: TGTGCCAGCAGTTACTCATTTGGGACAACCTCCTACGAGCAGTACTTC.